The source of this TCR beta chain is a study of beta chain features in type 1 diabetes. Study-wide results and limits: Within the patient group, naive, central memory and Treg TCRB repertoires appeared more similar to each other than within healthy donors. Type 1 diabetes patients showed a moderate but significant shortening of TCRB CDR3s in all four CD4+ subsets. Highly expressing activated T cells could be over-counted with a cDNA template.

Germline trimming cut 5 bases from V and 5 bases from J; bases unmatched to any gene: 11. Germline values: CDR1 SEHNR, CDR2 FQNEAQ (reference sequence). This CDR3 is 17 amino acids long. About this clone: The antigen remains unidentified.

Every single donor gave one heparinised blood draw, and these averaged around 110 mL. Expressed TCRB transcripts were sequenced because the entire RNA isolate underwent reverse transcription. Clones were sequenced by immunoSEQ multiplex PCR, and TCRdb holds only the in-frame ones, with some missing. The data hold 16,000 or so clones, with roughly 76% observed a single time. This sequence originates from a woman between 18 and 29 years old with type 1 diabetes. The chain employs TRBV7-9 and TRBJ2-1, with 11 nucleotides matching TRBD2. Sequenced material: stem cell memory CD4+ T cells from blood. CDR3 bases: TGTGCCAGCAGCCCCATACGGGGACTAGCGGAAGACAATGAGCAGTTCTTC. The encoded protein is CASSPIRGLAEDNEQFF.